Each of the 10 T cell receptor beta chains below was sequenced from the same sample in a study of technical replicates of blood from four donors. The assay was immunoSEQ multiplex PCR, and TCRdb's table has in-frame clones only and misses some. Here the sample spans some 66,000 clones, 95% to 98% being singletons. The sample taken for sequencing was T cells isolated from PBMCs. All receptors come from a human donor in good health.

This chain uses TRBV11-3 with TRBJ1-2, with D tentatively TRBD1 (6 bases). The germline CDR1 and CDR2 sequences are SGHNT and YENEEA. The CDR3 has 14 residues. The germline V and J ends were trimmed by 6 bases and 4 bases, with 15 bases remaining between them. CDR3: CASSFPGQFYGYTF. CDR3 coding DNA: TGTGCCAGCAGTTTCCCAGGACAGTTCTATGGCTACACCTTC.

The chain links TRBV28 to TRBJ1-5; perhaps TRBD1 as D (6 bases). Per germline, CDR1 MDHEN and CDR2 SYDVKM. The CDR3 runs to 14 residues. Trimming pared 4 bases from V and 9 bases from J, leaving 16 bases between. The CDR3, as DNA: TGTGCCAGCAGTTCGACAGGACCACTATCGCCCCAGCATTTT. Translating gives CASSSTGPLSPQHF.

The chain carries TRBV15 and TRBJ2-3; 7 positions match TRBD1. The V gene's germline CDR1 is LNHNV and CDR2 YYDKDF (reference sequence). V shed 7 bases, J shed 2 bases, and the junction held 9 bases outside the gene matches. There are 15 residues in the CDR3. The chain's CDR3 is CATKAGTANTDTQYF. The CDR3 DNA reads TGTGCCACCAAAGCCGGGACAGCCAACACAGATACGCAGTATTTT.

The rearrangement joins TRBV10-2 to TRBJ2-1; 12 bases are a match to TRBD2. This CDR3 comprises 14 residues. Germline V gene data show CDR1 as WSHSY and CDR2 as SAAADI. J was trimmed by 3 bases and V by 6 bases; bases with no gene match: 0. The CDR3 here is CASRLAGGYNEQFF. The CDR3 DNA is TGCGCCAGCAGACTAGCGGGGGGCTACAATGAGCAGTTCTTC.

This chain uses TRBV7-8 with TRBJ2-7; D perhaps matches TRBD1 (6 bases). The CDR3 consists of 15 residues. V lost 0 bases and J 2 bases, leaving 11 bases between the germline ends. The germline V gene has CDR1 SGHVS and CDR2 FQNEAQ. CDR3 in amino acids: CASSLAHRETYEQYF. Here the CDR3 DNA reads TGTGCCAGCAGCTTAGCTCACAGGGAGACCTACGAGCAGTACTTC.

The rearrangement joins TRBV5-1 to TRBJ2-3; 7 bases map to TRBD1. V dropped 4 bases and J dropped 5; count of bases not matched to a gene: 4. The length of the CDR3 is 13 residues. Germline V gene sequence: CDR1 SGHRS, CDR2 YFSETQ. CDR3 in amino acids: CASSLPGGDTQYF. The CDR3 bases are TGCGCCAGCAGCCTGCCAGGGGGAGATACGCAGTATTTT.

The chain couples TRBV10-3 to TRBJ1-4; TRBD1 aligns across 8 bases. The CDR3 has 11 amino acids. CDR1 and CDR2 (germline): ENHRY, SYGVKD. DNA of the CDR3: TGTGCGACAGGGGCTGCTGAAAAACTGTTTTTT. The encoded protein is CATGAAEKLFF.

The chain employs TRBV9 and TRBJ2-3, with 14 positions matching TRBD2. V gave up 5 bases and J gave up 10 bases; unmatched junction bases: 18. Looked up from germline, CDR1 is SGDLS and CDR2 is YYNGEE. CDR3 length equals 18 residues. CDR3 sequence (DNA): TGTGCCAGCAGTGAGGGACTAGCGGGGGCCCAGTTCGTCCGGGCGCAGTATTTT. This encodes CASSEGLAGAQFVRAQYF.

The chain uses TRBV5-6 and TRBJ1-2; 9 bases are a match to TRBD1. Germline values: CDR1 SGHDT, CDR2 YYEEEE. Trimming took 3 bases from V and 8 from J; bases not matched to a gene: 8. There are 14 residues in the CDR3. In nucleotides, the CDR3 is TGTGCCAGCAGCTGGTACAGGGGGCGAGGGGGCTACACCTTC. Residues: CASSWYRGRGGYTF.

This clone was seen a single time. CDR3 loop: CASSYRKGGNEQYF. The CDR3 DNA is TGTGCCAGCAGTTACCGGAAAGGAGGGAACGAGCAGTACTTC. This chain uses TRBV6-5 with TRBJ2-7; a weak D match, TRBD2 (6 bases). Germline V lookup: CDR1 MNHEY, CDR2 SVGAGI. The CDR3 is 14 amino acids. V lost 2 bases, J lost 5 bases, and 13 bases lay in between.